What follows are 20 T cell receptor beta chains derived from one specimen sequenced in a study of blood T cell repertoires in COVID-19. Produced via immunoSEQ multiplex PCR; TCRdb's table is partial and in-frame only. The sample includes 250,000 to 350,000 clones, more than 70% of them seen just once. Input material: peripheral blood. All receptors come from a woman aged 45-65 years who had recovered from COVID-19.

Concerning this clone itself: Sequence at one end of the junction differs from germline and may be a read error. The chain employs TRBV15 and TRBJ2-1; D gene uncertain. Germline V lookup: CDR1 LNHNV, CDR2 YYDKDF (reference sequence). This CDR3 has 14 residues. The CDR3 DNA follows: TGTGCCACCAGCGGAGAACAGTTTTCCAATGAGCAGTTCTTC. Protein: CATSGEQFSNEQFF.

The chain carries TRBV12-5 and TRBJ2-2; 8 positions agree with TRBD1. J was trimmed by 1 base and V by 6 bases; bases with no gene match: 4. The germline V gene encodes CDR1 LGHNT and CDR2 FRNRAP. This CDR3 is 15 amino acids long. The DNA of the CDR3 is TGTGCTAGTGGGACCGGGACAGGGAACACCGGGGAGCTGTTTTTT. Its protein product is CASGTGTGNTGELFF.

This clone was found once. The J gene is TRBJ1-2, the V gene TRBV3-1 (or the pseudogene TRBV3-2), with D maybe TRBD1 (6 bases). Germline CDR1 reads LGHDT; CDR2 reads YNNKEL (reference sequence). Trimming shortened V by 1 base and J by 7 bases, and 13 bases separated the two germline ends. CDR3 length equals 14 residues. CDR3 DNA: TGTGCCAGCAGCCAAGTTGTCAGGGGCTCTGGCTACACCTTC. This gives the protein CASSQVVRGSGYTF.

V and J are TRBV7-2 and TRBJ2-1; TRBD2 aligns across 11 bases. Germline-derived CDR1 and CDR2 are SGHTA and FQGNSA. V shed 1 base and J 4 bases; nucleotides not matched to a gene: 6. The CDR3 spans 17 residues. The CDR3 spells CASSLDTSGGAYNEQFF. In DNA, the CDR3 is TGTGCCAGCAGCTTAGACACTAGCGGGGGCGCTTACAATGAGCAGTTCTTC.

This chain joins TRBV5-1 and TRBJ2-3, with 9 bases lining up with TRBD2. V gave up 0 bases and J gave up 4 bases; unmatched junction bases: 0. Germline V gives CDR1 SGHRS, CDR2 YFSETQ. This CDR3 is 14 amino acids long. This CDR3 is CASSLGGRADTQYF. As DNA, the CDR3 is TGCGCCAGCAGCTTGGGCGGGAGGGCAGATACGCAGTATTTT.

The chain recombines TRBV4-2 with TRBJ2-5; D possibly corresponds to TRBD1 (6 bases). Trimming removed 2 bases at V and 4 bases at J, with 14 bases between. This CDR3 comprises 15 residues. From germline, CDR1 is LGHNA and CDR2 YNFKEQ. The CDR3 DNA reads as TGTGCCAGCAGCCAAAACAGGGCGGTGGGAGAGACCCAGTACTTC. Translating gives CASSQNRAVGETQYF.

The rearrangement links TRBV3-1 (or the pseudogene TRBV3-2) to TRBJ2-4, with D possibly TRBD1 on 5 matching bases. The CDR3 consists of 17 residues. V was clipped by 1 base and J by 6 bases, with 19 bases between them. Looked up from germline, CDR1 is LGHDT and CDR2 is YNNKEL (reference sequence). The CDR3 here is CASSQGYLIGQGNIQYF. The DNA for the CDR3 is TGTGCCAGCAGCCAAGGATATTTGATAGGGCAGGGAAACATTCAGTACTTC.

There are a few counts of this clone. This chain links TRBV2 with TRBJ2-1; TRBD2 might be the D (6 bases). The CDR3 covers 13 residues. Germline CDR1 and CDR2: SNHLY and FYNNEI. Trimming took off 8 bases at V and 8 bases at J, with 16 bases between the two ends. In DNA, the CDR3 is TGTGCCAGCGCCTTGGGCGGGGCTGATGAGCAGTTCTTC. Protein sequence: CASALGGADEQFF.

Here the CDR3 reads CASTLSGTTYEQYF. The DNA of the CDR3 is TGTGCCAGCACCCTTAGCGGGACTACGTACGAGCAGTACTTC. The chain carries TRBV5-8 and TRBJ2-7, with TRBD2 matching over 8 bases. The CDR3 spans 14 residues. V lost 6 bases and J lost 4; bases outside the gene matches: 9. Looked up from germline, CDR1 is SGHTS and CDR2 is YDEGEE. The whole variable domain, remainder taken from reference TRBV5-8 and TRBJ2-7, is EAGVTQSPTHLIKTRGQQATLRCSPISGHTSVYWYQQALGLGLQFLLWYDEGEERNRGNFPPRFSGRQFPNYSSELNVNALELEDSALYLCASTLSGTTYEQYFGPGTRLTVT.

A single count supports this clone. This chain connects TRBV30 to TRBJ1-1; perhaps TRBD1 as D (6 bases). The V end was cut by 4 bases, the J end by 3 bases, with 12 bases between. This CDR3 comprises 13 residues. Germline lookup yields CDR1 GTSNPN and CDR2 SVGIG (reference sequence). CDR3 in DNA: TGTGCCTGGACCACAGGGAAGGACACTGAAGCTTTCTTT. Its protein is CAWTTGKDTEAFF.

The rearrangement uses TRBV18 and TRBJ1-2, with a possible D match to TRBD1 (6 bases). The CDR3 extends over 16 amino acids. The germline V gene encodes CDR1 KGHSH and CDR2 LQKENI. The ends were cut back, 1 base at V and 0 bases at J, with 12 bases in the middle. The CDR3 here is CASSPQAPGANYGYTF. The CDR3 nucleotides are TGTGCCAGCTCACCACAGGCCCCAGGGGCTAACTATGGCTACACCTTC.

V and J are TRBV12-3 or TRBV12-4 and TRBJ2-7; D is unclear. Trimming cost V 7 bases and J 6 bases, with 16 bases left between them. This CDR3 spans 13 amino acids. The CDR3 bases are TGTGCCAGCAATGAAGCATATCCAGGCGAGCAGTACTTC. Protein: CASNEAYPGEQYF.

V is TRBV6-2 or TRBV6-3 and J is TRBJ2-2; D possibly corresponds to TRBD1 (5 bases). The V gene lost 6 bases and the J gene lost 2 bases, with 16 bases spanning the gap. CDR1 is MNHEY, CDR2 SVGEGT, per germline. CDR3 size: 16 residues. CDR3 amino acids: CASSPRTTLNTGELFF. The CDR3, as DNA: TGTGCCAGCAGCCCTAGGACAACCTTAAACACCGGGGAGCTGTTTTTT.

This chain connects TRBV24-1 to TRBJ2-1; 8 bases line up with TRBD2. Trimming removed 0 bases from V and 0 bases from J; junction bases left unmatched: 0. Germline CDR1 and CDR2: KGHDR and SFDVKD. The CDR3 has 16 amino acids. In DNA form, the CDR3 reads TGTGCCACCAGTGATTTGAGCGGGAGCTCCTACAATGAGCAGTTCTTC. It codes for CATSDLSGSSYNEQFF.

The chain links TRBV4-1 to TRBJ1-1; D not resolved. The CDR3 runs to 15 residues. V lost 4 bases and J lost 1, with 13 bases in between. Looked up from germline, CDR1 is MGHRA and CDR2 is YSYEKL. The CDR3 reads CASSRYSFGNTEAFF. The CDR3 region has the DNA TGCGCCAGCAGCCGTTACAGCTTTGGGAACACTGAAGCTTTCTTT.

The J gene is TRBJ1-5, the V gene TRBV3-1 (or the pseudogene TRBV3-2); D possibly corresponds to TRBD1 (5 bases). Germline lookup yields CDR1 LGHDT and CDR2 YNNKEL (reference sequence). V dropped 1 base and J dropped 8 bases, with 15 bases sitting between them. CDR3 length: 15 residues. The CDR3 is CASSQGVGGWEPQHF. DNA of the CDR3: TGTGCCAGCAGCCAAGGTGTCGGGGGTTGGGAGCCCCAGCATTTT.

The rearrangement joins TRBV6-1 to TRBJ1-1; D is undetermined. This CDR3 has 15 amino acids. V was trimmed by 6 bases and J by 1 base, leaving 15 bases between them. Germline V gene sequence: CDR1 MNHNS, CDR2 SASEGT. The CDR3, as DNA: TGTGCCAGCAGGGGCCGAACCTCAGAGAACACTGAAGCTTTCTTT. This codes for CASRGRTSENTEAFF.

The V and J genes are TRBV4-2 and TRBJ2-1; 9 bases fit TRBD2. CDR1 and CDR2 (germline): LGHNA, YNFKEQ. This CDR3 region has 17 residues. The junction had 6 bases not matched to a gene; V was cut back by 0 bases and J by 3 bases. CDR3 sequence: CASSQDVAGEVYNEQFF. The CDR3 coding sequence is TGTGCCAGCAGCCAAGATGTAGCGGGAGAAGTCTACAATGAGCAGTTCTTC.

The chain employs TRBV10-3 and TRBJ1-2; 7 nucleotides line up with TRBD1. V gave up 6 bases and J gave up 4 bases; unmatched junction bases: 11. From germline, CDR1 is ENHRY and CDR2 SYGVKD. There are 15 residues in the CDR3. Written as DNA, the CDR3 is TGTGCCATCAGGAGGGACAGCGAACGGGGCTATGGCTACACCTTC. This encodes CAIRRDSERGYGYTF.

J is TRBJ1-1 and V is TRBV7-2; perhaps TRBD1 as D (6 bases). The CDR3 spans 16 residues. Germline lookup yields CDR1 SGHTA and CDR2 FQGNSA. Between the trimmed V and J ends, which lost 3 bases and 3 bases, there was a span of 17 bases. CDR3 sequence: CASSFRQVLTDTEAFF. The CDR3 bases are TGTGCCAGCAGCTTCAGACAGGTGCTTACTGACACTGAAGCTTTCTTT.